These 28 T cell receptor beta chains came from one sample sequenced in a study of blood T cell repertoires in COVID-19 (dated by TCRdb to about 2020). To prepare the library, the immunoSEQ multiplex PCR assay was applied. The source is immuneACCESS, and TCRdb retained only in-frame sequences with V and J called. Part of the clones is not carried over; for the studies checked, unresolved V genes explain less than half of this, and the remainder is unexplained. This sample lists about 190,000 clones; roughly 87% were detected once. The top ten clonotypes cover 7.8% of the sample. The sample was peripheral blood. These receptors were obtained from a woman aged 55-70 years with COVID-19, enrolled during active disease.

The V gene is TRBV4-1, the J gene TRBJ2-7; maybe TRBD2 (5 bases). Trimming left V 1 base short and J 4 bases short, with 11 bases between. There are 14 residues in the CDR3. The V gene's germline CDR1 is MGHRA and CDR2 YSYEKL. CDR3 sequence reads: CASSQVDEGYEQYV. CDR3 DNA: TGCGCCAGCAGCCAAGTGGATGAGGGATACGAGCAGTACGTC.

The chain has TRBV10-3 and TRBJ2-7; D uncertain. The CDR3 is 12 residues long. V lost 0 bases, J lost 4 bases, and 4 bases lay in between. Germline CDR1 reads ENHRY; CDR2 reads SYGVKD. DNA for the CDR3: TGTGCCATCAGTGAGTCGAGTTACGAGCAGTACGTC. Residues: CAISESSYEQYV.

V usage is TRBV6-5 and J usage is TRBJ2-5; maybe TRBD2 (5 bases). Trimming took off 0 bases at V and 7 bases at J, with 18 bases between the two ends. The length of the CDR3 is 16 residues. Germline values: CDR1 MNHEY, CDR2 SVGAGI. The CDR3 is CASSYSALDSGWTQYF. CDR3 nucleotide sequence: TGTGCCAGCAGTTACTCTGCCTTGGACTCTGGGTGGACCCAGTACTTC.

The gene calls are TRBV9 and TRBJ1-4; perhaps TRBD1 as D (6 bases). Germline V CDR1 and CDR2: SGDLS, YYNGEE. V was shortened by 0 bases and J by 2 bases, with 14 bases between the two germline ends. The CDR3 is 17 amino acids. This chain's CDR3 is CASSVEDRSFTNEKLFF. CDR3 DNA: TGTGCCAGCAGCGTAGAGGACAGATCATTTACTAATGAAAAACTGTTTTTT.

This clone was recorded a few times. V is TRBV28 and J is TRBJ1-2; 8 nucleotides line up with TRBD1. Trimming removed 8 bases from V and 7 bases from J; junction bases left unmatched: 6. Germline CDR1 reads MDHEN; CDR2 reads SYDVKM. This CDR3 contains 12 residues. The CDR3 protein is CASGGQGIGYTF. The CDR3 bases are TGTGCCAGCGGAGGACAGGGTATTGGCTACACCTTC.

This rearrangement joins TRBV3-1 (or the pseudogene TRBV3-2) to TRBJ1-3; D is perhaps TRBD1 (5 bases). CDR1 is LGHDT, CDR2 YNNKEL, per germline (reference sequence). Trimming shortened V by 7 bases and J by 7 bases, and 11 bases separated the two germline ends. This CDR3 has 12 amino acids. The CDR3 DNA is TGTGCCAGCATGGACAATCGGAACACCATATATTTT. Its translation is CASMDNRNTIYF.

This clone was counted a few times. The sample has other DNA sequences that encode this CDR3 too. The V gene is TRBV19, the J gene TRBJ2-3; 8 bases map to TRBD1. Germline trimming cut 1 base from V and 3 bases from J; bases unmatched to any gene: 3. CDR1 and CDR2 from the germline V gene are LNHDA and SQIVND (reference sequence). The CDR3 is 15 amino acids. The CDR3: CASSIARGRTDTQYF. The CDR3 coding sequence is TGTGCCAGTAGTATAGCCAGGGGGCGGACAGATACGCAGTATTTT.

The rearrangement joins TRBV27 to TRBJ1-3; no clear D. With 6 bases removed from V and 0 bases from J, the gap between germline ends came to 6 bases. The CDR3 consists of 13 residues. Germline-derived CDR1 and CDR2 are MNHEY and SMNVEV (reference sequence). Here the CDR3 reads CASRELSGNTIYF. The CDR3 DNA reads TGTGCCAGCAGGGAGCTCTCTGGAAACACCATATATTTT.

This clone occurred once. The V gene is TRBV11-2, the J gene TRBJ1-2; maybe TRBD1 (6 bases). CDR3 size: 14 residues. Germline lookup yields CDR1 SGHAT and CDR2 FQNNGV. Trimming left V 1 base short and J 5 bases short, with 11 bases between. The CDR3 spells CASSLGPRGYGYTF. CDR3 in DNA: TGTGCCAGCAGCTTAGGGCCAAGGGGGTATGGCTACACCTTC.

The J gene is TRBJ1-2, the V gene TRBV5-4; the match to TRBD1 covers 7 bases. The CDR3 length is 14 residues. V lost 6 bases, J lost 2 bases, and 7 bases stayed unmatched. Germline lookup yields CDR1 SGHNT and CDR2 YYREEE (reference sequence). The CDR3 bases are TGTGCCAGCACCTTAACGGGACAGAACTATGGCTACACCTTC. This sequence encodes CASTLTGQNYGYTF. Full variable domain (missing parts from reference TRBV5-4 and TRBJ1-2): ETGVTQSPTHLIKTRGQQVTLRCSSQSGHNTVSWYQQALGQGPQFIFQYYREEENGRGNFPPRFSGLQFPNYSSELNVNALELDDSALYLCASTLTGQNYGYTFGSGTRLTVV.

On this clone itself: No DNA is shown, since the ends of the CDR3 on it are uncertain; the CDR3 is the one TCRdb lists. CDR3 sequence reads: CASSSSGLAGGNHEQFF. This rearrangement joins TRBV2 to TRBJ2-1; the table's D call TRBD2 went unverified against the DNA. The germline CDR1 and CDR2 sequences are SNHLY and FYNNEI. The CDR3 comprises 17 residues, both ends counted.

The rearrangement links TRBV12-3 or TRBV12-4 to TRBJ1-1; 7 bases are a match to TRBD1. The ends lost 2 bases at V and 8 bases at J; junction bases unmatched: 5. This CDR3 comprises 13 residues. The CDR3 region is CASSLIGGGEAFF. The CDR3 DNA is TGTGCCAGCAGTTTAATAGGGGGCGGAGAAGCTTTCTTT.

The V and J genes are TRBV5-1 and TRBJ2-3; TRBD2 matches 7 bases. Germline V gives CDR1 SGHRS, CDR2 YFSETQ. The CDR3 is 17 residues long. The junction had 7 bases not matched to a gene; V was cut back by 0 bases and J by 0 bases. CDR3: CASSLEASGPSTDTQYF. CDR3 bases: TGCGCCAGCAGCTTGGAGGCTAGCGGACCCAGCACAGATACGCAGTATTTT.

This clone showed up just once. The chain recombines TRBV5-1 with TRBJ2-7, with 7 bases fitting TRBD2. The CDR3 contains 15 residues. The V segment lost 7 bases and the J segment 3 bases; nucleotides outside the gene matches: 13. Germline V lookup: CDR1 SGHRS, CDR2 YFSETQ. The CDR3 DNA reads TGCGCCAGCGCAATCTCGCCGGGGGGTTTCTACGAGCAGTACTTC. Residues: CASAISPGGFYEQYF. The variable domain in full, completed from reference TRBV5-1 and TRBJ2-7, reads KAGVTQTPRYLIKTRGQQVTLSCSPISGHRSVSWYQQTPGQGLQFLFEYFSETQRNKGNFPGRFSGRQFSNSRSEMNVSTLELGDSALYLCASAISPGGFYEQYFGPGTRLTVT.

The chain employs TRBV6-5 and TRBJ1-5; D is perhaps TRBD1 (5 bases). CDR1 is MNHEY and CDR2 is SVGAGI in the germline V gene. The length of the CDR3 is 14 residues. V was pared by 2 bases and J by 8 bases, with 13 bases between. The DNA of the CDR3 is TGTGCCAGCAGTTACGGGCAGGGTGGTGAGCCCCAGCATTTT. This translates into CASSYGQGGEPQHF.

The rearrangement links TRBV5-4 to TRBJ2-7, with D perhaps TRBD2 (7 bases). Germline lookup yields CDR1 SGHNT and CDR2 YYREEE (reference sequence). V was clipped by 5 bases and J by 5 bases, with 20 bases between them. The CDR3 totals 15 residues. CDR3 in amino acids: CASRTAGEGVHEQYF. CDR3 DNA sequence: TGTGCCAGCAGGACCGCGGGGGAGGGGGTACACGAGCAGTACTTC.

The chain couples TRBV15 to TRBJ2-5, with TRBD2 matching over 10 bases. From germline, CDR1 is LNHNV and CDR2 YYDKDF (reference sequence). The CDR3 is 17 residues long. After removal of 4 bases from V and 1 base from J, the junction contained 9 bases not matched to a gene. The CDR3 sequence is CATSTWKGLAAQETQYF. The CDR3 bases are TGTGCCACCAGCACGTGGAAAGGACTAGCGGCCCAAGAGACCCAGTACTTC.

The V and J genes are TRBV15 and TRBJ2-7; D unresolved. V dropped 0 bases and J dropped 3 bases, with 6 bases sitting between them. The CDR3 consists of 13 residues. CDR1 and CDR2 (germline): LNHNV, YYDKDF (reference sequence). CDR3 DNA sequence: TGTGCCACCAGCAGAGATTTTAACTACGAGCAGTACTTC. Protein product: CATSRDFNYEQYF.

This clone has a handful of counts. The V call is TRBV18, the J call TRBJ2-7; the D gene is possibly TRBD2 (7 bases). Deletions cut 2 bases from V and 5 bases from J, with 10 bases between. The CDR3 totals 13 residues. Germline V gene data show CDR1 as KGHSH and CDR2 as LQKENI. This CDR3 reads CASSPGGGNEQYF. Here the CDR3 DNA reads TGTGCCAGCTCACCAGGGGGGGGCAACGAGCAGTACTTC.

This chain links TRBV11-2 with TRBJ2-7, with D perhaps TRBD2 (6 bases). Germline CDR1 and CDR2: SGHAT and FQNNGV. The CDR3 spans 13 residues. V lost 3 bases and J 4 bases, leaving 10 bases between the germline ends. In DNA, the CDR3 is TGTGCCAGCAGCTTCGGAGGGGAATACGAGCAGTACTTC. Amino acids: CASSFGGEYEQYF.

The CDR3 sequence is CASSYSRQPQETQYF. In DNA, the CDR3 is TGTGCCAGCAGTTACTCTCGACAGCCTCAAGAGACCCAGTACTTC. The rearrangement joins TRBV6-5 to TRBJ2-5, with D possibly TRBD1 on 5 matching bases. CDR1 is MNHEY, CDR2 SVGAGI, per germline. This CDR3 has 15 amino acids. Trimming removed 0 bases from V and 2 bases from J, with 10 bases in between.

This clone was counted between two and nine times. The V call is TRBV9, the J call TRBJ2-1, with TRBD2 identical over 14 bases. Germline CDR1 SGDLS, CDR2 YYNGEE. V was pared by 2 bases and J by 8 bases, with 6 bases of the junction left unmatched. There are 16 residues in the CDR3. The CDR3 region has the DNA TGTGCCAGCAGCGTGCTGGGGACTAGCGGGAGTCATGAGCAGTTCTTC. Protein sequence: CASSVLGTSGSHEQFF.

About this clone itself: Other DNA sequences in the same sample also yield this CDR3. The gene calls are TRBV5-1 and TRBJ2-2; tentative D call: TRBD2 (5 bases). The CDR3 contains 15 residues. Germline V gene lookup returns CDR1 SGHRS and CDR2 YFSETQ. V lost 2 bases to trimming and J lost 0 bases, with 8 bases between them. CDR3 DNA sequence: TGCGCCAGCAGCTTTCTGGACTCGAACACCGGGGAGCTGTTTTTT. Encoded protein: CASSFLDSNTGELFF.

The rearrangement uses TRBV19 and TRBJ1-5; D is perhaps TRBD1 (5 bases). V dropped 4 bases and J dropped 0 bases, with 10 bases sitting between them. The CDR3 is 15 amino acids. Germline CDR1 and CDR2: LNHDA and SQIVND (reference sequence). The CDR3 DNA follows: TGTGCCAGTAGTACCCAGGGAAATAGCAATCAGCCCCAGCATTTT. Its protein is CASSTQGNSNQPQHF.

The CDR3 loop is CAGGTGANVLTF. Written as DNA, the CDR3 is TGTGCCGGTGGGACAGGGGCCAACGTCCTGACTTTC. J is TRBJ2-6 and V is TRBV19; maybe TRBD1 (6 bases). V was pared by 11 bases and J by 4 bases, with 9 bases between. This CDR3 region has 12 residues. Germline V lookup: CDR1 LNHDA, CDR2 SQIVND (reference sequence).

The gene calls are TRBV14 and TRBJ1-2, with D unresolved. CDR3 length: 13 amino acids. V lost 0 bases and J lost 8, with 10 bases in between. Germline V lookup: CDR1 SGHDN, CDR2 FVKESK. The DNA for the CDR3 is TGTGCCAGCAGCCAAGACCTACCGAGCGGCTACACCTTC. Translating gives CASSQDLPSGYTF.

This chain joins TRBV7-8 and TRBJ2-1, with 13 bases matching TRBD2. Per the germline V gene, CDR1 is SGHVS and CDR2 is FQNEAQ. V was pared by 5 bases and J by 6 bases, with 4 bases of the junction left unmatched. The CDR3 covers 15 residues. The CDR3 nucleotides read TGTGCCAGCAGCCTCACTAGCGGGGGGGCCAATGAGCAGTTCTTC. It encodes CASSLTSGGANEQFF. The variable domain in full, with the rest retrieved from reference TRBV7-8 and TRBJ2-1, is GAGVSQSPRYKVAKRGQDVALRCDPISGHVSLFWYQQALGQGPEFLTYFQNEAQLDKSGLPSDRFFAERPEGSVSTLKIQRTQQEDSAVYLCASSLTSGGANEQFFGPGTRLTVL.

The CDR3 DNA reads as TGTGCCAGCAGTTACAGGGGGAACACTGAAGCTTTCTTT. Translation gives CASSYRGNTEAFF. This chain connects TRBV2 to TRBJ1-1, with TRBD1 matching over 7 bases. Germline CDR1 and CDR2: SNHLY and FYNNEI. V trimming: 5 bases; J trimming: 1 base; junction bases outside the gene matches: 1. This CDR3 region has 13 residues.